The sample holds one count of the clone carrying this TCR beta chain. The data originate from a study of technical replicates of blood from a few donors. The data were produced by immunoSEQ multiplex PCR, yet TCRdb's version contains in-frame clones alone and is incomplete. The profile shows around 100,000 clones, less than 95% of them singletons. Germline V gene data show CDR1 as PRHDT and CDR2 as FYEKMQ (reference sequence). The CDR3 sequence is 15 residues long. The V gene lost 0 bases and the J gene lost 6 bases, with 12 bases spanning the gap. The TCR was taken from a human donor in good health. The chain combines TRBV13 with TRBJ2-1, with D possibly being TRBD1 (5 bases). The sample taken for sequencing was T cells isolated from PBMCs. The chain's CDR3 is CASSLGPGKLNEQFF. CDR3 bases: TGTGCCAGCAGCTTAGGTCCAGGGAAACTCAATGAGCAGTTCTTC.